This is a list of T cell receptor beta chains from one sample in a study of T cell repertoires in cytomegalovirus infection. Each CDR3 protein is one row after TCRdb ran MiXCR on the reads. The table includes around 740,000 distinct CDR3 sequences, roughly 36% detected once. The sequenced material came from PBMCs. These receptors originate from a human donor in good health (CMV status not recorded). Some clones in this sample may be carry-over from other donors' samples. The CDR3 runs from the conserved cysteine through the conserved F or W. A D gene is named only where the DNA matches it firmly. Where a row states a size, it is once, few, many or the class of an expanded clone; other rows omit it.

v_call	d_call	j_call	clone_size	cdr3_nt	cdr3_aa
TRBV6-8	-	TRBJ1-3	few	TGTGCCAGCAGTACTTGGGACCGAAACTCTGGAAACACCATATATTTT	CASSTWDRNSGNTIYF
TRBV29-1	-	TRBJ2-7	few	TGCAGCGTTGAAACGACGGAGGACTCCTACGAGCAGTACTTC	CSVETTEDSYEQYF
TRBV7-9	-	TRBJ2-6	many	TGTGCCAGCAGCCCTGTTTCGGGGAAGGGGGCCAACGTCCTGACTTTC	CASSPVSGKGANVLTF
TRBV10-3	TRBD2	TRBJ2-1	few	TGTGCCATCAGTGAGCAAGCGGGAGGTACCAATGAGCAGTTCTTC	CAISEQAGGTNEQFF
TRBV7-9	-	TRBJ1-6	-	TGTGCCATCAGCTTTTTTTCAGGGCCGTCCAATTCACCCCTCCACTTT	CAISFFSGPSNSPLHF
TRBV6-8	-	TRBJ2-3	-	TGTGCCAGCAGTTACTCGATGACATCAAGCACAGATACGCAGTATTTT	CASSYSMTSSTDTQYF
TRBV24-1	-	TRBJ2-4	-	TGTGCCACCAGTGATTTGGATGGAATCCAGTACTTC	CATSDLDGIQYF
TRBV9	TRBD1	TRBJ1-2	-	TGTGCCAGCAGCGGTACCGGGACAGGGGGGTATGGCTACACCTTC	CASSGTGTGGYGYTF
TRBV20-1	-	TRBJ1-1	once	TGCAGTGCTCGGAACAGAAAGAACACTGAAGCTTTCTTT	CSARNRKNTEAFF
TRBV11-2	-	TRBJ1-6	-	TGTTCCAGCAGACATATAGGTGCCAGGGTTGGTTCACCCCTCCACTTT	CSSRHIGARVGSPLHF
TRBV4-1	TRBD1	TRBJ2-5	-	TGCGCCAGCAGCCAAGAAGGGGGCTCCACATGGACCGGGGAGACCCAGTACTTC	CASSQEGGSTWTGETQYF
TRBV20-1	TRBD1	TRBJ2-5	-	TGCAGTGCTGGACCGGGACAGAGCTTACAAGAGACCCAGTACTTC	CSAGPGQSLQETQYF
TRBV19	-	TRBJ2-1	few	TGTGCCAGTAGTTACCGTGGGATTTCAGGTCCTCCGTTCTTC	CASSYRGISGPPFF
TRBV7-6	TRBD2	TRBJ2-2	-	TGTGCCAGCAGCCTTAGACTAGCGTTAGGCCCGGGGGGAACCACCGGGGAGCTGTTTTTT	CASSLRLALGPGGTTGELFF
TRBV20-1	-	TRBJ2-7	once	TGCAGTGCTACGGTTTTATACGAGCAGTACTTC	CSATVLYEQYF
TRBV18	TRBD1	TRBJ2-1	-	TGTGCCAGCTCACCACAGGTTTTGGGACAGCCCAGCTCCTACAATGAGCAGTTCTTC	CASSPQVLGQPSSYNEQFF
TRBV29-1	-	TRBJ2-3	-	TGCAGCGTTGCTTCGGGGGTTAGCACAGATACGCAGTATTTT	CSVASGVSTDTQYF
TRBV11-3	TRBD2	TRBJ2-1	-	TGTGCCAGCAGCCCACGCGTCGCCGCGGGAGTTATGCATGAGCAGTTCTTC	CASSPRVAAGVMHEQFF
TRBV7-4	-	TRBJ1-4	few	TGTGCCAGCAGCTTAGAACAGCCCGGAGCTAATGAAAAACTGTTTTTT	CASSLEQPGANEKLFF
TRBV12-3/TRBV12-4	-	TRBJ1-2	few	TGTGCCAGCAGCCAATTTACGGGGGGAGGGGAAGGCTACACCTTC	CASSQFTGGGEGYTF
TRBV12-3/TRBV12-4	TRBD2	TRBJ2-1	few	TGTGCCAGCAGAGCTAGCGGGGGGCCGCACAATGAGCAGTTCTTC	CASRASGGPHNEQFF
TRBV11-1	-	TRBJ2-7	-	TGTGCCAGCGGGCCAATTGGGGGGCTCCACGAGCAGTACTTC	CASGPIGGLHEQYF
TRBV12-3/TRBV12-4	-	TRBJ1-3	once	TGTGCCAGCAGGGACACCAGGGGTTCTGGAAACACCATATATTTT	CASRDTRGSGNTIYF
TRBV10-3	TRBD1	TRBJ2-7	-	TGTGCCATCAAGACCCCGGACAGGCCTGGCGAGCAGTACTTC	CAIKTPDRPGEQYF
TRBV4-1	TRBD1	TRBJ2-2	many	TGCGCCAGCAGCCAAGAAGGGGCAGGGGGCTTCGCGGGGGAGCTGTTTTTT	CASSQEGAGGFAGELFF
TRBV10-3	-	TRBJ1-1	-	TGTGCCATCACCCGGACCGGGATGAACACTGAAGCTTTCTTT	CAITRTGMNTEAFF
TRBV5-5	-	TRBJ1-1	few	TGTGCCAGCAGCTCCGAAGGCGGAGCTTTCTTT	CASSSEGGAFF
TRBV29-1	-	TRBJ2-2	-	TGCAGCGTTGACAGCCTAAACACCGGGGAGCTGTTTTTT	CSVDSLNTGELFF
TRBV7-2	TRBD2	TRBJ2-1	many	TGTGCCAGCAGCTTAGAAGCGGGGGTTGGGCAGTTCTTC	CASSLEAGVGQFF
TRBV12-3/TRBV12-4	-	TRBJ1-2	-	TGTGCCAGCAGTAGTAGACAGGAAGTTAACTATGGCTACCCCTTC	CASSSRQEVNYGYPF
TRBV9	-	TRBJ1-6	-	TGTGCCAGCAGCCCCGAAGGGTGGGGTTCGGGATCACCCCTCCACTTT	CASSPEGWGSGSPLHF
TRBV4-2	TRBD2	TRBJ2-3	few	TGTGCCAGCAGCCGGACTAGCGGGGGTACCCTGTTGAGTGGGGATACGCAGTATTTT	CASSRTSGGTLLSGDTQYF
TRBV11-2	TRBD2	TRBJ2-1	-	TGTGCCAGCAGCATCCGGACTAGCGGGGGGGCCAATGAGCAGTTCTTC	CASSIRTSGGANEQFF
TRBV28	TRBD1	TRBJ2-7	many	TGTGCCAGCAGTCCACATCCTCTCGGGACAGGGGCCTTTCTCCACGGGGACGAGCAGTACTTC	CASSPHPLGTGAFLHGDEQYF
TRBV7-9	TRBD1	TRBJ1-6	-	TGTGCCAGCAGCTTACCCCCGCGGACAGGGTACGGTTCACCCCTCCACTTT	CASSLPPRTGYGSPLHF
TRBV7-6	-	TRBJ1-2	-	TGTGCCAGCAGCTTACTTTCGGGGGCGAGGTCTGAGCAGGGCTACACCTTC	CASSLLSGARSEQGYTF
TRBV11-2	-	TRBJ2-7	-	TGTGCCAGCAGCGAAATGGTATCCTACGAGCAGTACTTC	CASSEMVSYEQYF
TRBV27	-	TRBJ2-7	-	TGTGCCAGCGGACATCAGCCGGGATATACCTACGAGCAGTACTTC	CASGHQPGYTYEQYF
TRBV10-2	TRBD1	TRBJ2-1	-	TGCGCCAGCAGTGAGAGGACAGGGGGCTCCTACAATGAGCAGTTCTTC	CASSERTGGSYNEQFF
TRBV12-3/TRBV12-4	-	TRBJ2-1	few	TGTGCCAGCAGTTTAAGGGGGTCTTGGGACACCGCCACCCATAGCTCCTACAATGAGCAGTTCTTC	CASSLRGSWDTATHSSYNEQFF
TRBV20-1	-	TRBJ1-5	-	TGCAGTGCTAGCTGGTCGGGAGGGGCAGGCAATCAGCCCCAGCATTTT	CSASWSGGAGNQPQHF
TRBV7-9	TRBD2	TRBJ2-1	-	TGTGCCAGCAGCATTGAGGGGGCAACTAGCGGGAGTGAGCAGTTCTTC	CASSIEGATSGSEQFF
TRBV7-9	-	TRBJ2-5	-	TGTGCCAGCAGCTTAGGGACTATCCAAGAGACCCAGTACTTC	CASSLGTIQETQYF
TRBV7-6	TRBD1	TRBJ2-3	-	TGTGCCAGCAGCCAATGGAGGCAGGGGACAGTTACGCAGTATTTT	CASSQWRQGTVTQYF
TRBV7-6	TRBD2	TRBJ2-5	few	TGTGCCAGCAGCTTAGTGTCTAGCGGCCCACAAGAGACCCAGTACTTC	CASSLVSSGPQETQYF
TRBV7-2	TRBD1	TRBJ1-3	-	TGTGCCAGCAGCCCCCTAGTCCCCGGGACAGCCTACTCTGGAAACACCATATATTTT	CASSPLVPGTAYSGNTIYF
TRBV7-2	-	TRBJ1-5	many	TGTGCCAGCAGCTTAGGGGGGTTTGGACAGCCCCAGCATTTT	CASSLGGFGQPQHF
TRBV7-2	TRBD2	TRBJ2-7	-	TGTGCCAGCAGCTCACGGGAGGGCCTTGGGTACGAGCAGTACTTC	CASSSREGLGYEQYF
TRBV6-1	-	TRBJ1-2	-	TGTGCCAGCAATCCTGGGGGGAACTATGGCTACACCTTC	CASNPGGNYGYTF
TRBV28	TRBD2	TRBJ2-5	-	TGTGCCAGCAGTTCAGTGGCGGGGGAAGAGACCCAGTACTTC	CASSSVAGEETQYF
TRBV5-6	-	TRBJ1-5	once	TGTGCCAGCAGCACCGGGACGGCAAATCAGCCCCAGCATTTT	CASSTGTANQPQHF
TRBV6-6	TRBD1	TRBJ1-2	few	TGTGCCAGCACCAACACCGGGACAGGGGCTGGAAACTATGGCTACACCTTC	CASTNTGTGAGNYGYTF
TRBV20-1	-	TRBJ2-5	-	TGCAGTGCTAGAGAGGAGGGGACCATGTACCAAGAGACCCAGTACTTC	CSAREEGTMYQETQYF
TRBV29-1	TRBD2	TRBJ2-3	-	TGCAGCGTGGGGGAGGGTGGCACAGATACGCAGTATTTT	CSVGEGGTDTQYF
TRBV20-1	TRBD1	TRBJ1-2	-	TGCAGTGCCCCAGAGGGGGCGGATCATGGCTACACCTTC	CSAPEGADHGYTF
TRBV19	TRBD1	TRBJ2-1	-	TGTGCCAGTAGTACTACTGGACAGGCGGGCAATGAGCAGTTCTTC	CASSTTGQAGNEQFF
TRBV7-8	TRBD2	TRBJ2-5	many	TGTGCCAGCAGCATACGGTCGGGACTAGAGGGAGAGACCCAGTACTTC	CASSIRSGLEGETQYF
TRBV19	TRBD1	TRBJ1-4	-	TGTGCCAGTAGTATGGTACAGGGGGAAAAACTGTTTTTT	CASSMVQGEKLFF
TRBV5-1	-	TRBJ2-1	few	TGCGCCACCACCAACTTTTCGTTATGCAATGAGCAGTTCTTC	CATTNFSLCNEQFF
TRBV6-5	TRBD1	TRBJ2-1	few	TGTGCCAGCAGTTACTCGAGGACAGGGTCTGAGCAGTTCTTC	CASSYSRTGSEQFF